Sequencing of this TCR beta chain was carried out in a study of somatic mutations in cytotoxic T cells in rheumatoid arthritis. Background on the study: Selected populations of V beta antibody-stained T cells underwent flow sorting at nearly 100% purity; these encompassed V beta1+ cells subjected to TCRB sequencing.

Original processing methods: Among patient CD8+ clones larger than 1%, matches to published virus-specific TCRB sequences were rare. The method was immunoSEQ multiplex PCR; TCRdb's version includes in-frame clones alone and lacks a portion of them. The DNA was the basis for D and trimming; V, J and clone size are from that table. Found here are around 9,700 clones, around 79% of them singletons; the top ten hold roughly a third. V was shortened by 4 bases and J by 1 base, with 10 bases between the two germline ends. The CDR3 consists of 14 residues. CDR1 and CDR2 (germline): SEHNR, FQNEAQ (reference sequence).

Sequencing used CD8+ T cells sorted from blood. This clonotype was obtained from an adult with rheumatoid arthritis. The chain joins TRBV7-9 to TRBJ2-5; D is unresolved. CDR3 region: CASSSLGFQETQYF. CDR3 coding DNA: TGTGCCAGCAGCTCCCTGGGATTCCAAGAGACCCAGTACTTC.